The 25 T cell receptor beta chains below all came from one sample that was sequenced in a study of T cells after yellow fever vaccination. Via MiXCR, TCRdb re-called the 5' RACE reads, giving one row per CDR3 protein. This sample has fewer than 350,000 distinct CDR3 sequences; 7.5% to 9% occur once, and the top ten carry roughly 18%. Here the sequenced sample was PBMCs, taken on the day of the first yellow fever vaccination. These receptors came from a man younger than 30 who received the YFV17D yellow fever vaccine.

The CDR3 here is CAWIRQGLVGANVLTF. In DNA, the CDR3 is TGTGCCTGGATACGACAGGGTCTGGTTGGGGCCAACGTCCTGACTTTC. This rearrangement joins TRBV30 to TRBJ2-6, with 7 bases fitting TRBD1. Trimming cost V 4 bases and J 3 bases; bases outside gene matches: 9. Germline V CDR1 and CDR2: GTSNPN, SVGIG (reference sequence). The CDR3 length is 16 residues.

This clonotype was picked up a small number of times. The chain recombines TRBV4-2 with TRBJ1-5; D perhaps matches TRBD1 (5 bases). From germline, CDR1 is LGHNA and CDR2 YNFKEQ. CDR3 length: 17 amino acids. Trimming took 5 bases from V and 2 from J, leaving 19 bases between them. CDR3 sequence: CASSLSGTLYGNQPQHF. The CDR3, as DNA: TGTGCCAGCAGCTTATCCGGGACGCTTTATGGCAATCAGCCCCAGCATTTT.

This clonotype was seen only a few times. The chain carries TRBV3-1 and TRBJ2-3; 8 positions agree with TRBD2. This CDR3 has 18 residues. V trimming: 4 bases; J trimming: 0 bases; junction bases outside the gene matches: 12. The germline gives CDR1 LGHDT, CDR2 YNNKEL (reference sequence). CDR3 amino acids: CASSPRPAGESSTDTQYF. For the CDR3, the DNA is TGTGCCAGCAGCCCACGCCCAGCGGGGGAATCTAGCACAGATACGCAGTATTTT.

The CDR3 protein is CAWSAIWGGYEQYF. CDR3 in DNA: TGTGCCTGGAGCGCAATCTGGGGGGGGTACGAGCAGTACTTC. The chain combines TRBV30 with TRBJ2-7; 7 positions match TRBD2. The CDR3 sequence is 14 residues long. J lost 4 bases, V lost 3 bases, and 9 bases had no gene match. CDR1 and CDR2 from the germline V gene are GTSNPN and SVGIG (reference sequence). The full variable domain, rest sourced from reference TRBV30 and TRBJ2-7, is SQTIHQWPATLVQPVGSPLSLECTVEGTSNPNLYWYRQAAGRGLQLLFYSVGIGQISSEVPQNLSASRPQDRQFILSSKKLLLSDSGFYLCAWSAIWGGYEQYFGPGTRLTVT.

At least ten counts were recorded for this clonotype. This chain links TRBV20-1 with TRBJ2-3; tentatively, D is TRBD1 (5 bases). Germline V gives CDR1 DFQATT, CDR2 SNEGSKA (reference sequence). The CDR3 is made up of 14 amino acids. With 0 bases removed from V and 6 bases from J, the gap between germline ends came to 13 bases. As DNA, the CDR3 is TGCAGTGCTAGAGATTACGAAAAGGGGGATACGCAGTATTTT. It codes for CSARDYEKGDTQYF.

DNA of the CDR3: TGCGCCAGCAGCCATCGCAATAGGGACACCAGTAATTCACCCCTCCACTTT. This gives the protein CASSHRNRDTSNSPLHF. V usage is TRBV4-3 and J usage is TRBJ1-6; possible D gene TRBD1, 6 bases. Germline lookup yields CDR1 LGHNA and CDR2 YSLEER. The ends were cut back, 3 bases at V and 6 bases at J, with 18 bases in the middle. The CDR3 has 17 amino acids.

The J gene is TRBJ2-3, the V gene TRBV20-1; tentative D call: TRBD1 (5 bases). Trimming shortened V by 6 bases and J by 4 bases, and 20 bases separated the two germline ends. Germline V CDR1 and CDR2: DFQATT, SNEGSKA (reference sequence). The CDR3 spans 15 residues. The chain's CDR3 is CSATRGVRAADTQYF. The CDR3 nucleotides read TGCAGTGCAACGCGTGGAGTCAGGGCAGCAGATACGCAGTATTTT.

This clonotype has a handful of counts. The gene calls are TRBV7-9 and TRBJ2-7; D remains unclear. V was pared by 2 bases and J by 4 bases, with 24 bases between. The CDR3 sequence is 18 residues long. The germline CDR1 and CDR2 sequences are SEHNR and FQNEAQ (reference sequence). This CDR3 is CASSLSFEVARTKYEQYV. Here the CDR3 DNA reads TGTGCCAGCAGCTTAAGTTTTGAGGTCGCGCGAACAAAATACGAGCAGTACGTC.

Ten or more counts support this clonotype. This chain connects TRBV12-3 or TRBV12-4 to TRBJ2-1, with D possibly matching TRBD2 (7 bases). The CDR3 sequence is 13 residues long. With 7 bases removed from V and 6 bases from J, the gap between germline ends came to 13 bases. The DNA of the CDR3 is TGTGCCAGCACAACTAGGGGGGGCAATGAGCAGTTCTTC. Encoded protein: CASTTRGGNEQFF.

This clonotype has only a few counts. The chain combines TRBV20-1 with TRBJ2-1; D is unclear. With 4 bases removed from V and 10 bases from J, the gap between germline ends came to 23 bases. In germline, CDR1 is DFQATT, CDR2 SNEGSKA (reference sequence). The CDR3 has 15 residues. The chain's CDR3 is CSAIFPQLGSWEQFF. The CDR3 nucleotides read TGCAGTGCTATATTCCCACAACTCGGGTCTTGGGAGCAGTTCTTC.

Ten or more counts support this clonotype. J is TRBJ1-5 and V is TRBV27; the D is unclear. The V and J ends lost 3 bases and 2 bases respectively, with 5 bases between them. This CDR3 is built from 13 residues. Looked up from germline, CDR1 is MNHEY and CDR2 is SMNVEV (reference sequence). CDR3 bases: TGTGCCAGCAGTTTTGCACGCAATCAGCCCCAGCATTTT. It translates to CASSFARNQPQHF.

There are a few counts of this clonotype. The rearrangement uses TRBV11-2 and TRBJ2-5, with 9 bases matching TRBD2. The CDR3 contains 18 residues. Germline V gene data show CDR1 as SGHAT and CDR2 as FQNNGV. Trimming cost V 3 bases and J 5 bases; bases outside gene matches: 16. The CDR3 region has the DNA TGTGCCAGCAGCTTGGGGGTACTCGCGGGGGGGCCGGTGGAGACCCAGTACTTC. Its protein product is CASSLGVLAGGPVETQYF.

The chain is built from TRBV7-3 and TRBJ2-1, with a tentative D call TRBD2 (5 bases). Trimming removed 5 bases at V and 4 bases at J, with 15 bases between. CDR3 size: 15 residues. Germline CDR1 is SGHTA and CDR2 is FQGTGA. The CDR3 DNA reads TGTGCCAGCAGCCAAGGGCTAGCAACTTACAATGAGCAGTTCTTC. Translated: CASSQGLATYNEQFF.

V usage is TRBV6-2 or TRBV6-3 and J usage is TRBJ1-2, with D perhaps matching TRBD1 (6 bases). Germline CDR1 is MNHEY and CDR2 is SVGEGT. This CDR3 region has 15 residues. Trimming took 7 bases from V and 2 from J, leaving 17 bases between them. The CDR3 loop is CASTPDRNLNYGYTF. DNA of the CDR3: TGTGCCAGCACTCCCGACAGGAACTTAAACTATGGCTACACCTTC.

V gene TRBV12-5 combines with J gene TRBJ2-7; possibly TRBD2 for D (5 bases). Germline V gene lookup returns CDR1 LGHNT and CDR2 FRNRAP. V was cut by 0 bases and J by 3 bases, with 9 bases left in between. The CDR3 is made up of 14 amino acids. CDR3 region: CASGLVGLNYEQYF. In nucleotides, the CDR3 is TGTGCTAGTGGTTTGGTCGGACTGAACTACGAGCAGTACTTC.

In its sample, this clonotype was seen many times. This chain connects TRBV7-6 to TRBJ1-1, with D possibly TRBD1 on 6 matching bases. The CDR3 consists of 14 residues. CDR1 is SGHVS, CDR2 FNYEAQ, per germline. Deletions cut 3 bases from V and 2 bases from J, with 10 bases between. CDR3 bases: TGTGCCAGCAGCTTGACCGGGGGCAACACTGAAGCTTTCTTT. Its translation is CASSLTGGNTEAFF.

This clonotype was detected ten times or more. The genes are TRBV7-2 and TRBJ2-3; D remains ambiguous. Germline CDR1 SGHTA, CDR2 FQGNSA. The germline V and J ends were trimmed by 7 bases and 6 bases, with 20 bases remaining between them. The CDR3 has 15 residues. The CDR3 loop is CASTYRRAYTDTQYF. The CDR3 region has the DNA TGTGCCAGCACCTACAGAAGGGCCTACACGGATACGCAGTATTTT.

A few counts support this clonotype. The V and J genes are TRBV6-1 and TRBJ1-5; 9 bases match TRBD1. This CDR3 is 16 amino acids long. CDR1 MNHNS and CDR2 SASEGT come from the germline V gene. V was pared by 3 bases and J by 4 bases, with 7 bases of the junction left unmatched. Here the CDR3 DNA reads TGTGCCAGCAGTGACCCAGGACAGGGGAGGAATCAGCCCCAGCATTTT. Its protein is CASSDPGQGRNQPQHF.

Concerning this clonotype: The limits of the CDR3 on the DNA are not certain, so only TCRdb's listed CDR3 is given. The CDR3 reads CSASPRVGTGTGNYV. The chain has TRBV20-1 and TRBJ2-7; the D call TRBD1 from the table was never checked on the DNA. The CDR3 spans 15 residues, counting both ends. The germline V gene encodes CDR1 DFQATT and CDR2 SNEGSKA (reference sequence).

The rearrangement links TRBV6-1 to TRBJ2-7; perhaps TRBD2 as D (5 bases). CDR1 is MNHNS, CDR2 SASEGT, per germline. V was trimmed by 6 bases and J by 3 bases, leaving 12 bases between them. This CDR3 comprises 13 residues. The CDR3 DNA follows: TGTGCCAGCAGCAAAGGAGGCAGCTACGAGCAGTACGTC. Its protein is CASSKGGSYEQYV.

The V gene is TRBV27, the J gene TRBJ2-3; tentative D call: TRBD2 (6 bases). Germline V gene lookup returns CDR1 MNHEY and CDR2 SMNVEV (reference sequence). This CDR3 contains 13 residues. Trimming took off 7 bases at V and 4 bases at J, with 12 bases between the two ends. The CDR3 here is CASNTEGPDTQYF. CDR3 in DNA: TGTGCCAGCAACACGGAGGGTCCAGATACGCAGTATTTT.

The rearrangement links TRBV28 to TRBJ2-5; 8 nucleotides line up with TRBD2. Losses at the gene ends were 2 bases for V and 5 bases for J; bases not matched to a gene: 7. Per the germline V gene, CDR1 is MDHEN and CDR2 is SYDVKM. CDR3 size: 15 residues. The DNA of the CDR3 is TGTGCCAGCAGTTTAGTCGGGGGGGGCCGGGAGACCCAGTACTTC. Encoded protein: CASSLVGGGRETQYF.

This chain uses TRBV2 with TRBJ1-2; 7 bases line up with TRBD1. The CDR3 sequence is 14 residues long. CDR1 and CDR2 (germline): SNHLY, FYNNEI. V was pared by 10 bases and J by 0 bases, with 8 bases of the junction left unmatched. DNA for the CDR3: TGTGCCACTAGGAATGGACAGGCTAACTATGGCTACACCTTC. Translating gives CATRNGQANYGYTF.

This clonotype was detected only a few times. The chain employs TRBV7-9 and TRBJ1-1; TRBD1 is a possible D gene (6 bases). The CDR3 extends over 14 amino acids. The ends were cut back, 3 bases at V and 4 bases at J, with 12 bases in the middle. Per germline, CDR1 SEHNR and CDR2 FQNEAQ (reference sequence). The CDR3 DNA follows: TGTGCCAGCAGCTTCCAGGGGTCGGTCACTGAAGCTTTCTTT. This translates into CASSFQGSVTEAFF.

This clonotype showed up many times. Here the CDR3 DNA reads TGCAGTGCTGGAGGAGGGAACACTGAAGCTTTCTTT. Translated: CSAGGGNTEAFF. The rearrangement links TRBV20-1 to TRBJ1-1; D gene uncertain. The germline V and J ends were trimmed by 5 bases and 1 base, with 8 bases remaining between them. In germline, CDR1 is DFQATT, CDR2 SNEGSKA (reference sequence). CDR3 length equals 12 residues.